This entry features one T cell receptor beta chain sequence. Libraries were prepared by immunoSEQ multiplex PCR; TCRdb keeps only in-frame clonotypes and omits some of them. Of around 230,000 clones listed, 83% are singletons. The data were obtained in a study of blood T cell repertoires in COVID-19. Study-level information: In each case, the material was cDNA or gDNA derived from T cells, B-cell-depleted T cells, or PBMCs.

This CDR3 is 16 amino acids long. The germline V and J ends were trimmed by 4 bases and 0 bases, with 14 bases remaining between them. From germline, CDR1 is WSHSY and CDR2 SAAADI. V gene TRBV10-2 combines with J gene TRBJ2-3, with D perhaps matching TRBD2 (5 bases). The TCR comes from a woman in her 40s with active or convalescent COVID-19. The sample consisted of peripheral blood. CDR3: CASSAGSRTSTDTQYF. In nucleotides, the CDR3 is TGCGCCAGCAGTGCGGGATCACGGACTAGCACAGATACGCAGTATTTT.